This T cell receptor beta chain was captured in a study of T cells in Graves' hyperthyroidism and ophthalmopathy (dated by TCRdb to between 2018 and 2021). Regarding the research as a whole: Peripheral blood was sampled at the time of initial diagnosis, prior to any treatment. To identify TCR V-J signatures that set the groups apart, the researchers used a discovery cohort of 90 to 100 patients, made up of 40 to 45 with Graves' ophthalmopathy and 57 with stable Graves' hyperthyroidism. Prospective prediction of ophthalmopathy was tested in an independent validation cohort of 18 to 20 hyperthyroidism patients and 17 patients who later progressed to ophthalmopathy. For training and testing, the 80 to 100 patients in the discovery cohort were randomly divided in a 7:3 ratio. Thyroid tissue and blood T-cell repertoires from more than five Graves' hyperthyroidism patients were also compared in the study. After blood sampling, hyperthyroidism patients were treated with methimazole at a starting dose of 30 mg daily, and ophthalmopathy patients were treated with high-dose intravenous methylprednisolone. According to the paper, TCR Vbeta CDR3 sequencing was carried out on roughly 130 peripheral blood samples, which came from about 45 ophthalmopathy, 75 to 80 hyperthyroidism and some 17 progressor patients. General study outcomes and caveats: During validation, the model predicted progression to ophthalmopathy a median of approximately 6 months ahead of onset, with almost 71% sensitivity and roughly 72% specificity. In cross-validation, a model built on a 13 V-J signature told ophthalmopathy apart from stable hyperthyroidism with 87.88% sensitivity and about 81% specificity, and in testing the same model reached 80%/75%. Sample size was not statistically predetermined, and investigators were not blinded to group allocation. Blood samples also contained most of the expanded thyroid clonotypes (frequency above 0.001), which suggests that blood repertoires may reflect thyroid immune responses.

At least ten counts were recorded for this clonotype. Its antigen remains undetermined. Per-nucleotide qualities are absent, and no much larger clonotype sits a single base away. Germline trimming amounts to 5 bases on V and 5 bases on J, with 12 as the count of junction bases outside the gene matches. There are 16 amino acids in the CDR3, from cysteine to phenylalanine inclusive. Only CDR3 DNA remains: 48 bases, in frame from the first base. CDR1 and CDR2 are drawn from the germline V gene: SGHVS, FQNEAQ. Stable Graves' hyperthyroidism was defined as the absence of progression to ophthalmopathy over 18 months of follow-up. The hyperthyroidism patients were between 18 and 65 years old and newly diagnosed, with a disease duration of less than 2 months. Exclusion was applied to patients with uncontrolled infections, other autoimmune diseases, pregnancy or lactation. Clinical symptoms, serum thyroxine and TRAb, thyroid ultrasound, and orbital computed tomography formed the basis for the diagnoses. PBMCs were isolated from about 10 ml of fresh peripheral blood by Ficoll-Paque density gradient centrifugation. Trizol reagent was used to extract total RNA, and RNA quality was then checked on an Agilent 2100 Bioanalyzer.

TCR beta CDR3 regions were amplified from RNA transcripts. The TCR CDR3 was subjected to a first round of RT-PCR using the HTBI primer set and the Qiagen OneStep RT-PCR kit. The libraries were constructed in a second round of multiplex PCR and then size-selected and purified. The libraries were sequenced on an Illumina HiSeq2000 using paired-end 100 bp reads. From the authors' description of their analysis: SOAPnuke was used to process the raw data, throwing out any read that contained adapters or uncalled bases, had a mean Phred below 15, or lacked an exact constant-primer or identifier match. COPE v1.2.5 was used to merge high-quality paired reads, and clonotypes were defined as unique nucleotide sequences. Clonotypes were aligned to IMGT TRBV, TRBD and TRBJ reference segments using MiTCR v1.1. The analysis included only V-J combinations with a frequency above 0.0001, which together covered over 98% of the repertoires. The TCS score was defined as F50 (clonal expansion) divided by E x V (chaos), with BLOSUM62-based TCRdist calculated between CDR3 peptides within each V-J. Welch's t-statistics and random forest reduced fewer than 550 V-J features to some 14, which were used in a naive Bayes classifier (R e1071). TCRdb reworked the public reads: Q25 trimming with fastp, MiXCR clone assembly, productive beta chains retained. Rows merge per CDR3 protein into single entries with the most common DNA and genes. TCRdb assigned the V and J calls; the authors' analysis was not used. The sample has fewer than 600,000 distinct CDR3 sequences on record, over 13% of them singletons. The ten largest account for 15% to 20% of the sample.

Sequencing input: blood. Here the chain combines TRBV7-8 and TRBJ1-5, and TRBD1 aligns with 7 junction nucleotides. The clonotype originates from a woman under 30 with Graves' hyperthyroidism. CDR3 protein: CASSGNRGHVDQPQHF. The DNA is as follows: TGTGCCAGCAGCGGCAACAGGGGCCACGTCGATCAGCCCCAGCATTTT.